The 20 T cell receptor beta chains listed next were all sequenced from one sample in a study of cytomegalovirus exposure and HLA in healthy donors. Measured with immunoSEQ multiplex PCR; TCRdb has only the in-frame clones, and not every one. The data contain roughly 73,000 clones, approximately 95% of them seen just once; the ten biggest clones take up approximately 3.4%. The sample taken for sequencing was PBMCs. Receptors were obtained from a man between 18 and 29 years old in good health and CMV-seronegative.

The V and J genes are TRBV30 and TRBJ1-3; D is undetermined. The CDR3 runs to 13 residues. In germline, CDR1 is GTSNPN, CDR2 SVGIG (reference sequence). Trimming took 2 bases from V and 3 from J, leaving 8 bases between them. For the CDR3, the DNA is TGTGCCTGGAGTAATTGGCTTGGAAACACCATATATTTT. This encodes CAWSNWLGNTIYF.

The chain uses TRBV30 and TRBJ1-1; D ambiguous. The CDR3 length is 14 residues. Germline assignment: CDR1 GTSNPN and CDR2 SVGIG (reference sequence). Trimming pared 2 bases from V and 1 base from J, leaving 11 bases between. CDR3 protein: CAWSSFGPNTEAFF. The CDR3 DNA sequence: TGTGCCTGGAGTAGTTTTGGGCCGAACACTGAAGCTTTCTTT.

A few counts support this clone. V is TRBV6-1 and J is TRBJ2-3, with TRBD2 identical over 8 bases. The V segment lost 3 bases and the J segment 1 base; nucleotides outside the gene matches: 3. The CDR3 extends over 15 amino acids. The germline V gene has CDR1 MNHNS and CDR2 SASEGT. The CDR3 DNA follows: TGTGCCAGCAGTGACGAAGCGGGGGGCACAGATACGCAGTATTTT. Encoded protein: CASSDEAGGTDTQYF.

The chain recombines TRBV5-4 with TRBJ1-2, with a possible D match to TRBD1 (5 bases). This CDR3 comprises 14 residues. Germline-derived CDR1 and CDR2 are SGHNT and YYREEE (reference sequence). V lost 0 bases and J 7 bases, leaving 13 bases between the germline ends. In DNA form, the CDR3 reads TGTGCCAGCAGCTTGGACGGGGGGACTACTGGCTACACCTTC. This translates into CASSLDGGTTGYTF.

This clone is a singleton in its sample. The chain couples TRBV30 to TRBJ1-1; no clear D gene. The V gene lost 5 bases and the J gene lost 3 bases, with 19 bases spanning the gap. CDR3 length equals 15 residues. Per the germline V gene, CDR1 is GTSNPN and CDR2 is SVGIG (reference sequence). The CDR3 bases are TGTGCCTGGCTTCGAGTGTTTGGTCGGGACACTGAAGCTTTCTTT. It specifies CAWLRVFGRDTEAFF.

The rearrangement uses TRBV9 and TRBJ2-1; no firm D call. The CDR3 spans 15 residues. Trimming pared 0 bases from V and 6 bases from J, leaving 13 bases between. The germline V gene has CDR1 SGDLS and CDR2 YYNGEE. CDR3 sequence (DNA): TGTGCCAGCAGCGTAGGCCAGAGCGCGATCAATGAGCAGTTCTTC. It specifies CASSVGQSAINEQFF.

V is TRBV5-4 and J is TRBJ2-1, with 9 bases that match TRBD2. CDR1 is SGHNT and CDR2 is YYREEE in the germline V gene (reference sequence). The ends lost 4 bases at V and 8 bases at J; junction bases unmatched: 10. This CDR3 comprises 15 residues. CDR3 sequence: CASSMGGGGWDEQFF. Written as DNA, the CDR3 is TGTGCCAGCAGCATGGGCGGGGGGGGCTGGGATGAGCAGTTCTTC.

V is TRBV2 and J is TRBJ1-5; TRBD1 matches 7 bases. Trimming cost V 7 bases and J 4 bases; bases outside gene matches: 10. This CDR3 has 15 residues. Germline CDR1 and CDR2: SNHLY and FYNNEI. The CDR3 DNA is TGTGCCAGCAATAGTGTGAGGGGGCGGAATCAGCCCCAGCATTTT. Amino acids: CASNSVRGRNQPQHF. The variable domain in full, with the rest retrieved from reference TRBV2 and TRBJ1-5, is EPEVTQTPSHQVTQMGQEVILRCVPISNHLYFYWYRQILGQKVEFLVSFYNNEISEKSEIFDDQFSVERPDGSNFTLKIRSTKLEDSAMYFCASNSVRGRNQPQHFGDGTRLSIL.

In its sample, this clone was seen once. The chain joins TRBV7-8 to TRBJ1-2; the D is unclear. Trimming took 1 base from V and 8 from J, leaving 8 bases between them. The CDR3 is 12 residues long. Germline CDR1 and CDR2: SGHVS and FQNEAQ. CDR3 nucleotide sequence: TGTGCCAGCAGCTTAGTGGGCAGCGGCTACACCTTC. This translates into CASSLVGSGYTF.

The chain uses TRBV5-1 and TRBJ2-2; 8 nucleotides match TRBD1. This CDR3 contains 15 residues. Germline values: CDR1 SGHRS, CDR2 YFSETQ. V trimming: 4 bases; J trimming: 6 bases; junction bases outside the gene matches: 8. CDR3 amino acids: CASSPRTGFSGELFF. The CDR3 DNA reads TGCGCCAGCAGCCCCAGGACAGGGTTTTCCGGGGAGCTGTTTTTT.

The chain carries TRBV29-1 and TRBJ2-7, with D maybe TRBD1 (6 bases). CDR1 is SQVTM and CDR2 is ANQGSEA in the germline V gene. The CDR3 length is 12 residues. Trimming removed 5 bases at V and 0 bases at J, with 8 bases between. The CDR3 reads CSVRDTSYEQYF. The CDR3 nucleotides are TGCAGCGTTCGGGACACCTCCTACGAGCAGTACTTC.

The genes are TRBV7-9 and TRBJ2-5; 9 bases fit TRBD1. Trimming cost V 5 bases and J 1 base; bases outside gene matches: 11. Germline-derived CDR1 and CDR2 are SEHNR and FQNEAQ (reference sequence). The CDR3 extends over 17 amino acids. The CDR3 region has the DNA TGTGCCAGCAGCCCAATTCCGGGACAGGGACTCCAAGAGACCCAGTACTTC. Its protein product is CASSPIPGQGLQETQYF.

The chain carries TRBV28 and TRBJ1-5; maybe TRBD1 (6 bases). Per germline, CDR1 MDHEN and CDR2 SYDVKM. Trimming pared 9 bases from V and 9 bases from J, leaving 15 bases between. The CDR3 runs 12 residues. The CDR3 DNA reads as TGTGCCAGTAGACAGGCCCAGGGGCCCCAGCATTTT. It yields the protein CASRQAQGPQHF.

This sequence joins TRBV30 and TRBJ1-2, with 7 bases that match TRBD1. Germline loops: CDR1 GTSNPN, CDR2 SVGIG (reference sequence). V shed 3 bases, J shed 7 bases, and the junction held 5 bases outside the gene matches. This CDR3 spans 12 amino acids. CDR3 residues: CAWRGTVVGYTF. The CDR3 DNA is TGTGCCTGGAGGGGGACAGTAGTTGGCTACACCTTC.

The chain is built from TRBV7-6 and TRBJ2-7; maybe TRBD2 (6 bases). Trimming shortened V by 3 bases and J by 5 bases, and 14 bases separated the two germline ends. The CDR3 is 14 residues long. Germline lookup yields CDR1 SGHVS and CDR2 FNYEAQ. In DNA, the CDR3 is TGTGCCAGCAGCTTGGGGGGAATAGGGCACGAGCAGTACTTC. Its protein product is CASSLGGIGHEQYF.

This clone was picked up one time. The V call is TRBV11-2, the J call TRBJ1-3; D is uncertain. The CDR3 has 14 amino acids. Germline assignment: CDR1 SGHAT and CDR2 FQNNGV. Trimming took 3 bases from V and 2 from J, leaving 8 bases between them. The CDR3 loop is CASSFSGPGNTIYF. CDR3 sequence (DNA): TGTGCCAGCAGCTTCTCGGGTCCTGGAAACACCATATATTTT.

V and J are TRBV7-3 and TRBJ2-3; TRBD1 might be the D (6 bases). This CDR3 spans 16 amino acids. V was clipped by 5 bases and J by 2 bases, with 17 bases between them. The germline gives CDR1 SGHTA, CDR2 FQGTGA. CDR3 amino acids: CASSLQGSANTDTQYF. The CDR3 DNA sequence: TGTGCCAGCAGCCTACAGGGATCAGCCAACACAGATACGCAGTATTTT.

The chain recombines TRBV29-1 with TRBJ1-2; no clear D gene. Germline V lookup: CDR1 SQVTM, CDR2 ANQGSEA. V was trimmed by 0 bases and J by 4 bases, leaving 9 bases between them. The CDR3 is 13 residues long. DNA for the CDR3: TGCAGCGTTGAAGATCAGACTGGCTATGGCTACACCTTC. Translated: CSVEDQTGYGYTF.

The chain is built from TRBV4-3 and TRBJ2-1; TRBD2 aligns across 10 bases. V trimming: 1 base; J trimming: 8 bases; junction bases outside the gene matches: 8. Germline assignment: CDR1 LGHNA and CDR2 YSLEER. This CDR3 has 16 amino acids. CDR3: CASSQGASGGRDEQFF. The DNA of the CDR3 is TGCGCCAGCAGCCAAGGTGCTAGCGGGGGTAGGGATGAGCAGTTCTTC.

J is TRBJ2-1 and V is TRBV5-1, with TRBD2 identical over 8 bases. The germline CDR1 and CDR2 sequences are SGHRS and YFSETQ. The CDR3 extends over 15 amino acids. Trimming took 5 bases from V and 7 from J; bases not matched to a gene: 11. Here the CDR3 DNA reads TGCGCCAGCAGTCGACGGGGGGGTGGAGATAATGAGCAGTTCTTC. It codes for CASSRRGGGDNEQFF.